The 20 T cell receptor beta chains listed next were all sequenced from one sample in a study of identical twins. TCRdb analysed the 5' RACE reads with MiXCR anew, one entry per CDR3 protein. Seen here are 260,000 or so distinct CDR3 sequences, approximately 7.8% observed once, and the top ten hold under 7%. This sample was also put to use in a study of yellow fever vaccine responses in identical twins.

Specimen: CD8+ T cells sorted from blood. The receptor source for this set is a woman aged 18-29 years in good health.

The V gene is TRBV3-1, the J gene TRBJ2-3; weak D call: TRBD2 (5 bases). The germline CDR1 and CDR2 sequences are LGHDT and YNNKEL (reference sequence). The CDR3 has 14 residues. Trimming cost V 2 bases and J 3 bases, with 9 bases left between them. The CDR3 reads CASSQMRGTDTQYF. The CDR3 region has the DNA TGTGCCAGCAGCCAAATGCGCGGGACAGATACGCAGTATTTT.

The chain recombines TRBV2 with TRBJ1-1, with TRBD1 matching 9 bases. Germline CDR1 SNHLY, CDR2 FYNNEI. This CDR3 comprises 13 residues. V dropped 10 bases and J dropped 5; count of bases not matched to a gene: 8. The CDR3 DNA follows: TGTGCCATAGGGACAGGGCGGGGTACTGAAGCTTTCTTT. This codes for CAIGTGRGTEAFF. Full variable domain (rest looked up from reference TRBV2 and TRBJ1-1): EPEVTQTPSHQVTQMGQEVILRCVPISNHLYFYWYRQILGQKVEFLVSFYNNEISEKSEIFDDQFSVERPDGSNFTLKIRSTKLEDSAMYFCAIGTGRGTEAFFGQGTRLTVV.

V usage is TRBV24-1 and J usage is TRBJ2-7; 14 nucleotides match TRBD2. The V gene's germline CDR1 is KGHDR and CDR2 SFDVKD. The CDR3 contains 19 residues. V trimming: 4 bases; J trimming: 2 bases; junction bases outside the gene matches: 12. CDR3 DNA: TGTGCCACCAGTGAATCACCGGGACTAGCGGGAGATCAGGCCTACGAGCAGTACTTC. Protein: CATSESPGLAGDQAYEQYF.

In this sample, this clonotype turned up many times. CDR3 sequence reads: CASSPTGDVRTNQPQHF. The CDR3 DNA follows: TGTGCCAGCAGTCCGACAGGGGATGTCCGTACAAATCAGCCCCAGCATTTT. The V gene is TRBV12-3 or TRBV12-4, the J gene TRBJ1-5; 8 bases match TRBD1. V trimming: 5 bases; J trimming: 4 bases; junction bases outside the gene matches: 13. The CDR3 is 17 residues long.

This clonotype has more than one count but fewer than ten. This chain links TRBV11-1 with TRBJ2-5; the match to TRBD1 covers 10 bases. CDR1 and CDR2 from the germline V gene are SGHAT and FQDESV (reference sequence). This CDR3 spans 15 amino acids. The V and J ends lost 5 bases and 5 bases, in that order; junction bases with no gene match: 8. In DNA form, the CDR3 reads TGTGCCAGCAGCCCCAGGACAGGGGGTGAGGAGACCCAGTACTTC. Translated, it gives CASSPRTGGEETQYF.

This clonotype was observed a handful of times. The J gene is TRBJ2-2, the V gene TRBV12-3 or TRBV12-4, with a weak D call TRBD1 (5 bases). The CDR3 covers 15 residues. The V gene lost 5 bases and the J gene lost 1 base, with 11 bases spanning the gap. The CDR3 DNA is TGTGCCAGCAGTCGCTATACAGGGAACACCGGGGAGCTGTTTTTT. Translated: CASSRYTGNTGELFF.

At least ten counts were recorded for this clonotype. This chain uses TRBV4-1 with TRBJ1-1, with 9 bases fitting TRBD1. This CDR3 is 16 amino acids long. V was clipped by 3 bases and J by 4 bases; unmatched bases: 9. The germline CDR1 and CDR2 sequences are MGHRA and YSYEKL. This CDR3 reads CASSQSPDRGGTEAFF. The CDR3 region has the DNA TGCGCCAGCAGCCAGTCCCCGGACAGGGGTGGCACTGAAGCTTTCTTT.

This clonotype was recorded at least ten times. This chain uses TRBV28 with TRBJ2-7; D is perhaps TRBD2 (6 bases). This CDR3 has 15 residues. CDR1 is MDHEN, CDR2 SYDVKM, per germline. V lost 5 bases to trimming and J lost 2 bases, with 16 bases between them. CDR3 DNA sequence: TGTGCCAGCAGTCCGAGGAGCGGGCGGCCCTACGAGCAGTACTTC. This translates into CASSPRSGRPYEQYF. Looking up the rest from reference TRBV28 and TRBJ2-7 gives the full variable domain: DVKVTQSSRYLVKRTGEKVFLECVQDMDHENMFWYRQDPGLGLRLIYFSYDVKMKEKGDIPEGYSVSREKKERFSLILESASTNQTSMYLCASSPRSGRPYEQYFGPGTRLTVT.

V and J are TRBV7-9 and TRBJ2-3; D not resolved. V dropped 3 bases and J dropped 5 bases, with 6 bases sitting between them. There are 12 residues in the CDR3. Germline CDR1 and CDR2: SEHNR and FQNEAQ (reference sequence). CDR3 sequence reads: CASSLPEDTQYF. The CDR3 DNA reads as TGTGCCAGCAGCTTGCCTGAAGATACGCAGTATTTT.

This clonotype has just a few counts. The V gene is TRBV7-6, the J gene TRBJ2-5; D might be TRBD1 or TRBD2, each matching 5 bases. CDR1 and CDR2 (germline): SGHVS, FNYEAQ. The CDR3 covers 13 residues. V was shortened by 7 bases and J by 5 bases, with 14 bases between the two germline ends. DNA for the CDR3: TGTGCCAGCACCTCGAGGGGCCCGGAGACCCAGTACTTC. As protein: CASTSRGPETQYF.

This chain links TRBV3-1 with TRBJ2-7; 7 bases are a match to TRBD2. This CDR3 has 16 residues. Germline lookup yields CDR1 LGHDT and CDR2 YNNKEL (reference sequence). V was clipped by 4 bases and J by 3 bases; unmatched bases: 12. This CDR3 reads CASSLAAGWGVYEQYF. CDR3 DNA: TGTGCCAGCAGCCTAGCAGCGGGATGGGGAGTCTACGAGCAGTACTTC.

The rearrangement links TRBV25-1 to TRBJ1-1; D might be TRBD1 (6 bases). The CDR3 is 15 amino acids. In germline, CDR1 is MGHDK, CDR2 SYGVNS. With 4 bases removed from V and 5 bases from J, the gap between germline ends came to 17 bases. CDR3: CASSANPTGTTEAFF. In nucleotides, the CDR3 is TGTGCCAGCAGTGCCAATCCTACAGGGACAACTGAAGCTTTCTTT.

A remark on this clonotype: One base away lies a much larger clone, so this may be a sequencing read error. The CDR3 region is CASSPSVGIGELFF. CDR3 DNA: TGCGCCAGCAGCCCCTCCGTGGGCATCGGGGAGCTGTTTTTT. V is TRBV4-1 and J is TRBJ2-2; D gene unclear. Trimming stripped 4 bases from V and 7 bases from J, with 13 bases between. The germline V gene encodes CDR1 MGHRA and CDR2 YSYEKL. The CDR3 is 14 amino acids.

The V and J genes are TRBV7-8 and TRBJ1-1; no clear D gene. The CDR3 is 14 residues long. Per germline, CDR1 SGHVS and CDR2 FQNEAQ. V was clipped by 1 base and J by 0 bases, with 6 bases between them. The CDR3 region has the DNA TGTGCCAGCAGCTTAGTCACAATGAACACTGAAGCTTTCTTT. This translates into CASSLVTMNTEAFF.

V usage is TRBV7-9 and J usage is TRBJ1-1, with D possibly TRBD1 on 5 matching bases. The V end was cut by 6 bases, the J end by 6 bases, with 17 bases between. The length of the CDR3 is 14 residues. The germline V gene encodes CDR1 SEHNR and CDR2 FQNEAQ (reference sequence). In DNA, the CDR3 is TGTGCCAGCAGACCTGTCCAGGGTTTACCTGAAGCTTTCTTT. This gives the protein CASRPVQGLPEAFF. Full variable domain (remainder filled in from reference TRBV7-9 and TRBJ1-1): DTGVSQNPRHKITKRGQNVTFRCDPISEHNRLYWYRQTLGQGPEFLTYFQNEAQLEKSRLLSDRFSAERPKGSFSTLEIQRTEQGDSAMYLCASRPVQGLPEAFFGQGTRLTVV.

This chain uses TRBV27 with TRBJ2-7; perhaps TRBD1 as D (5 bases). This CDR3 comprises 13 residues. CDR1 is MNHEY, CDR2 SMNVEV, per germline (reference sequence). Between the trimmed V and J ends, which lost 4 bases and 3 bases, there was a span of 10 bases. The CDR3 loop is CASSSQGIYEQYF. DNA of the CDR3: TGTGCCAGCAGTTCTCAGGGAATCTACGAGCAGTACTTC.

Here the CDR3 DNA reads TGTGCCAGCAGTTTAAGGTCGACTGAGCAGTACTTC. Encoded protein: CASSLRSTEQYF. The rearrangement uses TRBV28 and TRBJ2-7; D uncertain. Germline values: CDR1 MDHEN, CDR2 SYDVKM. This CDR3 spans 12 amino acids. Trimming stripped 2 bases from V and 7 bases from J, with 9 bases between.

This clonotype was observed a handful of times. The gene calls are TRBV10-2 and TRBJ1-1, with TRBD1 matching over 8 bases. Germline CDR1 WSHSY, CDR2 SAAADI. V lost 5 bases, J lost 4 bases, and 12 bases stayed unmatched. The CDR3 has 16 amino acids. DNA of the CDR3: TGCGCCAGCAGTACTAGGACAGGGACCGATTCCACTGAAGCTTTCTTT. Translated: CASSTRTGTDSTEAFF.

This clonotype has more than one count but fewer than ten. This sequence joins TRBV2 and TRBJ2-1; the D gene could be TRBD1 or TRBD2 (5 bases each). The CDR3 runs to 15 residues. Germline-derived CDR1 and CDR2 are SNHLY and FYNNEI. V was pared by 5 bases and J by 2 bases, with 13 bases between. The CDR3 DNA reads TGTGCCAGCAGTTACCGGGACCCGGCCTACAATGAGCAGTTCTTC. Translation: CASSYRDPAYNEQFF.

This clonotype was seen repeatedly, ten times or more. V is TRBV7-9 and J is TRBJ2-2, with D possibly being TRBD1 (6 bases). The CDR3 covers 15 residues. Germline V gene data show CDR1 as SEHNR and CDR2 as FQNEAQ (reference sequence). Trimming stripped 3 bases from V and 5 bases from J, with 13 bases between. This CDR3 is CASSLGQGTTGELFF. For the CDR3, the DNA is TGTGCCAGCAGCTTGGGGCAGGGGACGACCGGGGAGCTGTTTTTT.